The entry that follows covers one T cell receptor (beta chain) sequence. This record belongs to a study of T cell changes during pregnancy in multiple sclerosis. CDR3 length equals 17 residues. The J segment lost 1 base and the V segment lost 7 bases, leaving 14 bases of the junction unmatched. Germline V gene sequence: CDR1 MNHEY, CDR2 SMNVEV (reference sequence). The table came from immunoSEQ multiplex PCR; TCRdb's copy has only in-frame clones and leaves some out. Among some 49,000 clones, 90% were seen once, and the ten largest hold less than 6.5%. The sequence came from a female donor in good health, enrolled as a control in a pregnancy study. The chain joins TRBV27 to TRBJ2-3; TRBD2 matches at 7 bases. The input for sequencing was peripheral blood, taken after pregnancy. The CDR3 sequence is CASTATAAREGTDTQYF. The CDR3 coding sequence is TGTGCCAGCACCGCTACCGCAGCCCGGGAGGGCACAGATACGCAGTATTTT.